The rows below give T cell receptor beta chains drawn from one sample of a study of T cells in Graves' hyperthyroidism and ophthalmopathy. TCRdb reprocessed the multiplex PCR reads with MiXCR, giving one entry per CDR3 protein. The data contain 300,000 to 400,000 distinct CDR3 sequences, roughly 20% of them seen just once; the ten biggest clones take up 45% to 50%. The sample taken for sequencing was blood. These receptors were collected from a woman aged 45-65 years with Graves' hyperthyroidism. CDR3s leave out the opening cysteine and the closing phenylalanine or tryptophan.

v_gene: TRBV28
CDR3aa: ASTTRGHGYNEQF

v_gene: TRBV10-2
CDR3aa: ASSEKGPLSYEQY

v_gene: TRBV5-1
CDR3aa: ASSLGQGPGELF

v_gene: TRBV5-5
CDR3aa: ASSLDPVGQATDTQY

v_gene: TRBV13
CDR3aa: ASSLGFDSGSSVTQY

v_gene: TRBV15
CDR3aa: ATSRHKEREQF

v_gene: TRBV18
CDR3aa: ASSPPSLHGETQY

v_gene: TRBV6-1
CDR3aa: ASSYGWQSNTGELF

v_gene: TRBV18
CDR3aa: ASSATDSHNQPQH

v_gene: TRBV2
CDR3aa: ASSEGGKGNQPQH

v_gene: TRBV7-9
CDR3aa: ASSHGTANYEQY

v_gene: TRBV5-1
CDR3aa: ASSQVGEAASPLH

v_gene: TRBV12-3/TRBV12-4
CDR3aa: ASRTSGAYERGYT

v_gene: TRBV3-1
CDR3aa: ASSASGLAGTDTQY

v_gene: TRBV6-1
CDR3aa: ASSPAGGVTGELF

v_gene: TRBV28
CDR3aa: ASSPQGIDYYGYT